This TCR beta chain was sequenced during a study of blood T cell repertoires in COVID-19. The CDR3 runs to 13 residues. The germline gives CDR1 MNHEY, CDR2 SMNVEV (reference sequence). The V and J ends lost 6 bases and 8 bases, in that order; junction bases with no gene match: 6. This clone was detected only a few times. Some clones are missing from TCRdb's copy, which holds only in-frame ones; the method was immunoSEQ multiplex PCR. The data contain some 150,000 clones, roughly 80% of them singletons. The receptor was isolated from a woman aged 45-65 years with active or convalescent COVID-19. The source material was peripheral blood. The chain joins TRBV27 to TRBJ1-2, with 10 positions matching TRBD1. CDR3 region: CASRYGDRGGYTF. CDR3 sequence (DNA): TGTGCCAGCAGATATGGGGACAGGGGAGGCTACACCTTC.